This TCR beta chain was sequenced in a study of blood T cell repertoires in COVID-19. Study as a whole: Acute and convalescent COVID-19 samples came from the United States, Italy and Spain. PBMCs, B-cell-depleted T cells, or T cells were the source of the cDNA or gDNA that made up the material.

Authors' methods: Amplification of reference gene primers provided the estimated nucleated cell counts. The method was immunoSEQ multiplex PCR; TCRdb's version includes in-frame clones alone and lacks a portion of them. V, J and clone size derive from that table, while D and trimming were established from the DNA sequence. The data contain 140,000 or so clones, approximately 80% of them singletons. Looked up from germline, CDR1 is SGHKS and CDR2 is YYEKEE (reference sequence). The CDR3 is 15 residues long. The junction had 9 bases not matched to a gene; V was cut back by 7 bases and J by 0 bases. The sequenced sample consisted of peripheral blood. The receptor comes from a human donor in a cohort sampled during active COVID-19. The chain has TRBV5-5 and TRBJ1-1; 7 bases match TRBD1. The chain's CDR3 is CASGEGGALNTEAFF. The CDR3 nucleotides are TGTGCCAGCGGGGAAGGGGGCGCCTTGAACACTGAAGCTTTCTTT.